This is a list of T cell receptor beta chains from one sample in a study of cytomegalovirus exposure and HLA in healthy donors. Sequencing used immunoSEQ multiplex PCR; TCRdb keeps in-frame clones, though not all of them. Of 120,000 to 150,000 clones in the sample, just under 85% are singletons; the top ten hold under 2%. What was sequenced was PBMCs. The receptors originated from a woman between 40 and 50 years old in good health and CMV-seronegative. The CDR3 runs from the conserved cysteine through the conserved F or W. Each record gives: J gene, clone size, D gene, V gene, CDR3 DNA, CDR3 protein. A D gene is named only where the DNA matches it firmly. Clone size is not always given. Where it is, it says once, few, many or a class for expanded clones.

>TRBJ1-1|-|-|TRBV5-8
TGTGCCAGCATGGGCAACCTTATGAACACTGAAGCTTTCTTT
CASMGNLMNTEAFF
>TRBJ1-5|-|TRBD1|TRBV7-2
TGTGCCAGCAGCCCGGACAGGGGACAGCCCCAGCATTTT
CASSPDRGQPQHF
>TRBJ1-2|-|TRBD1|TRBV28
TGTGCCACCACGGTGGCGGGACAGCACTATGGCTACACCTTC
CATTVAGQHYGYTF
>TRBJ1-5|-|-|TRBV4-2
TGTGCCAGCAGCCAAGATGACTGGGGGCGAAGTAATCAGCCCCAGCATTTT
CASSQDDWGRSNQPQHF
>TRBJ2-3|-|TRBD2|TRBV7-9
TGTGCCAGCAGCTTAGGAACGACTAGCGGGACAAATACGCAGTATTTT
CASSLGTTSGTNTQYF
>TRBJ1-2|-|-|TRBV6-5
TGTGCCAGCAGTTACCTCGGGATCTACGGCTACACCTTC
CASSYLGIYGYTF
>TRBJ2-3|-|-|TRBV6-1
TGTGCCACTACAGATAGCACAGATACGCAGTATTTT
CATTDSTDTQYF
>TRBJ1-2|few|TRBD1|TRBV28
TGTGCCAGCAGGGCCCGACAGGGACGAAACTATGGCTACACCTTC
CASRARQGRNYGYTF
>TRBJ2-7|-|-|TRBV7-6
TGTGCCAGCAGCTTGATCCTCGGACACTCCTCCTACGAGCAGTACTTC
CASSLILGHSSYEQYF
>TRBJ2-3|-|TRBD2|TRBV6-1
TGTGCCAGCAGCAGGACTAGCGGCGATAATACGCAGTATTTT
CASSRTSGDNTQYF
>TRBJ1-1|-|TRBD1|TRBV5-1
TGCGCCAGCAGCTTGTGGGGGGACAGTTCTGTACCTGAAGCTTTCTTT
CASSLWGDSSVPEAFF
>TRBJ2-3|-|TRBD2|TRBV23-1
TGCGCCAGCAGTCAATTGGTTGGGTTCGCGCGGGAGGGGGGCCCAGATACGCAGTATTTT
CASSQLVGFAREGGPDTQYF
>TRBJ2-7|-|-|TRBV6-5
TGTGCCAGCGCCAGGGAAGGCGTTCGGAGCGAGCAGTACTTC
CASAREGVRSEQYF
>TRBJ1-2|-|TRBD1|TRBV7-8
TGTGCCAGCAGCTCGGCGGGGGGACAGCCTAACTATGGCTACACCTTC
CASSSAGGQPNYGYTF
>TRBJ1-1|few|-|TRBV6-6
TGTGCCAGCATTAGACAGGACGGGTGGAACACTGAAGCTTTCTTT
CASIRQDGWNTEAFF
>TRBJ1-4|few|-|TRBV28
TGTGCCAGCAATCCAGGTGGTGTTAATGAAAAACTGTTTTTT
CASNPGGVNEKLFF
>TRBJ1-3|-|-|TRBV5-5
TGTGCCAGCAGCTTGGCCCGCAGGGGAAACACCATATATTTT
CASSLARRGNTIYF
>TRBJ2-3|-|TRBD2|TRBV4-2
TGTGCCAGCAGCCCCTCCCCGACTAGCGGGCTTCCCCCTACGCAGTATTTT
CASSPSPTSGLPPTQYF
>TRBJ2-1|-|TRBD2|TRBV4-1
TGCGCCAGCAGCGTACCGGCGGCGGGAGGTGGAAATGAGCAGTTCTTC
CASSVPAAGGGNEQFF
>TRBJ2-2|-|-|TRBV6-4
TGTGCCAGCAATGGAGAATACAGGGAAAAGGACACCGGGGAGCTGTTTTTT
CASNGEYREKDTGELFF
>TRBJ2-5|-|TRBD1|TRBV7-3
TGTGCCAGCAGCTCGACAGGGGGCGAGACCCAGTACTTC
CASSSTGGETQYF
>TRBJ1-1|-|TRBD1|TRBV9
TGTGCCAGCAGCGTACAGACAGGGGAGAACACTGAAGCTTTCTTT
CASSVQTGENTEAFF
>TRBJ1-4|-|-|TRBV4-2
TGTGCCAGCAGCCAAGGGGGGCAAGGGGAAAAACTGTTTTTT
CASSQGGQGEKLFF
>TRBJ2-7|-|TRBD1|TRBV5-4
TGTGCCAGCAGCTTCCAGGGACAGATATACGAGCAGTACTTC
CASSFQGQIYEQYF
>TRBJ2-2|few|TRBD1|TRBV7-3
TGTGCCAGCAAACCGGGACAGGGGGGCGGGGAGCTGTTTTTT
CASKPGQGGGELFF
>TRBJ2-1|-|TRBD2|TRBV13
TGTGCCAGCAGCGAACTAGCGGGAGGGCGGAATGAGCAGTTCTTC
CASSELAGGRNEQFF
>TRBJ2-7|-|TRBD2|TRBV12-5
TGTGCTAGTGGTTTGGGGGGGGGCGAGCAGTACTTC
CASGLGGGEQYF
>TRBJ2-5|-|-|TRBV5-1
TGCGCCAGCAGCTTGGGGGGGAGGACTCAAGAGACCCAGTACTTC
CASSLGGRTQETQYF
>TRBJ1-1|few|-|TRBV5-1
TGCGCCAGCAGCCCGATCGAAACAGGGCTCGCTGAAGCTTTCTTT
CASSPIETGLAEAFF
>TRBJ2-3|-|-|TRBV9
TGTGCCAGCAGCGTAGCCCTACAGGGTGGCTCAGATACGCAGTATTTT
CASSVALQGGSDTQYF
>TRBJ1-1|-|-|TRBV5-5
TGTGCCAGCAGCCCTGGGGGGGGCGCTGAAGCTTTCTTT
CASSPGGGAEAFF
>TRBJ1-5|-|-|TRBV28
TGTGCCAGCAACGGTAATCAGCCCCAGCATTTT
CASNGNQPQHF
>TRBJ2-5|-|TRBD2|TRBV6-1
TGTGCCAGCACCGGACTAGCGGGAGGGAGAGAGACCCAGTACTTC
CASTGLAGGRETQYF
>TRBJ1-5|-|-|TRBV18
TGTGCCAGCTCACCAAATAGCTACAATCAGCCCCAGCATTTT
CASSPNSYNQPQHF
>TRBJ2-5|-|TRBD1|TRBV19
TGTGCCAGTAGTATGGAAGGGGGCCGACAAGAGACCCAGTACTTC
CASSMEGGRQETQYF
>TRBJ2-5|few|-|TRBV6-5
TGTGCCAGCAGCCCCGGCCGACTAGTGAAGGAGACCCAGTACTTC
CASSPGRLVKETQYF
>TRBJ2-3|-|-|TRBV4-3
TGCGCCAGCAGCCCGCGACTGAACACAGATACGCAGTATTTT
CASSPRLNTDTQYF
>TRBJ1-5|few|-|TRBV7-9
TGTGCCAGCAGCGTAGGACAGAATCAGCCCCAGCATTTT
CASSVGQNQPQHF
>TRBJ2-1|few|TRBD2|TRBV5-1
TGCGCCAGCAGCTTGGTTAGCGGGAGGGTGTACAATGAGCAGTTCTTC
CASSLVSGRVYNEQFF
>TRBJ2-1|-|TRBD2|TRBV2
TGTGCCAGCGGGACTATCCGGTACAATGAGCAGTTCTTC
CASGTIRYNEQFF
>TRBJ1-2|-|-|TRBV9
TGTGCCAGCAGCGTAGGGGAGCCCTATGGCTACACCTTC
CASSVGEPYGYTF
>TRBJ1-1|-|TRBD1|TRBV5-1
TGCGCCAGCAGCCCACAGGGGGAGGGCGAAGCTTTCTTT
CASSPQGEGEAFF